This entry lists 27 T cell receptor beta chains sequenced from one sample in a study of cytomegalovirus exposure and HLA in healthy donors. In the PCR, 60 Vbeta and 13 Jbeta primers were used. Here immunoSEQ multiplex PCR was the method, and the copy in TCRdb shows in-frame clones only, minus some. The table lists roughly 110,000 clones, about 81% of them singletons. Sequencing was performed on PBMCs. Receptors originate from a male donor in good health and CMV-seropositive.

This chain uses TRBV28 with TRBJ2-7, with 12 bases matching TRBD2. Germline V gene data show CDR1 as MDHEN and CDR2 as SYDVKM. The CDR3 runs 16 residues. V dropped 3 bases and J dropped 0; count of bases not matched to a gene: 3. The CDR3 is CASSFVTSGSSYEQYF. In DNA, the CDR3 is TGTGCCAGCAGTTTTGTGACTAGCGGGAGCTCCTACGAGCAGTACTTC.

The V gene is TRBV9, the J gene TRBJ2-5; 15 bases align to TRBD2. The closer fit of TRBJ2-7 to the DNA end suggests the J call may be wrong. CDR1 and CDR2 from the germline V gene are SGDLS and YYNGEE. The CDR3 extends over 15 amino acids. The CDR3 DNA reads TGTGCCAGCAGCGTCGGGACTAGCGGGGGGTACGAGCAGTACTTC. Protein product: CASSVGTSGGYEQYF.

The chain has TRBV19 and TRBJ1-5; D possibly corresponds to TRBD1 (6 bases). The CDR3 has 16 residues. The ends were cut back, 4 bases at V and 5 bases at J, with 18 bases in the middle. Germline CDR1 LNHDA, CDR2 SQIVND (reference sequence). The DNA of the CDR3 is TGTGCCAGTAGTACCCTCACAGGGTTTCCCTATCAGCCCCAGCATTTT. The encoded protein is CASSTLTGFPYQPQHF.

The rearrangement links TRBV7-3 to TRBJ2-7; D might be TRBD2 (6 bases). V lost 0 bases and J 4 bases, leaving 10 bases between the germline ends. This CDR3 contains 14 residues. Per germline, CDR1 SGHTA and CDR2 FQGTGA. The DNA of the CDR3 is TGTGCCAGCAGCTTAACGGGGGGAGCTTACGAGCAGTACTTC. Translation: CASSLTGGAYEQYF.

Here the CDR3 reads CASSVTEGNTIYF. CDR3 nucleotide sequence: TGTGCCAGCAGCGTGACAGAAGGAAACACCATATATTTT. The chain joins TRBV5-6 to TRBJ1-3, with D possibly matching TRBD1 (5 bases). This CDR3 has 13 amino acids. Germline V gene sequence: CDR1 SGHDT, CDR2 YYEEEE. The ends were cut back, 4 bases at V and 4 bases at J, with 9 bases in the middle.

V and J are TRBV7-2 and TRBJ2-7; D is perhaps TRBD1 (5 bases). V was clipped by 1 base and J by 0 bases, with 13 bases between them. This CDR3 has 16 residues. Per germline, CDR1 SGHTA and CDR2 FQGNSA. CDR3 sequence: CASSLGGGASSYEQYF. In DNA, the CDR3 is TGTGCCAGCAGCTTAGGGGGCGGTGCGAGCTCCTACGAGCAGTACTTC.

CDR3 region: CASSYRLAGRETQYF. The DNA of the CDR3 is TGTGCCAGCAGCTACAGACTAGCGGGAAGGGAGACCCAGTACTTC. The V and J genes are TRBV5-4 and TRBJ2-5; 11 nucleotides line up with TRBD2. Losses at the gene ends were 3 bases for V and 5 bases for J; bases not matched to a gene: 6. The CDR3 runs 15 residues. Germline CDR1 and CDR2: SGHNT and YYREEE (reference sequence).

The gene calls are TRBV18 and TRBJ2-5; the D is unclear. From germline, CDR1 is KGHSH and CDR2 LQKENI. The CDR3 has 13 residues. Trimming left V 3 bases short and J 4 bases short, with 9 bases between. The CDR3 coding sequence is TGTGCCAGCTCACCCGGAGTATTAGAGACCCAGTACTTC. It translates to CASSPGVLETQYF.

The rearrangement uses TRBV7-9 and TRBJ1-4; D is undetermined. This CDR3 has 17 amino acids. Per the germline V gene, CDR1 is SEHNR and CDR2 is FQNEAQ (reference sequence). V was shortened by 5 bases and J by 0 bases, with 16 bases between the two germline ends. The CDR3 DNA reads TGTGCCAGCAGCCTCGGACTCCAAACTGCAACTAATGAAAAACTGTTTTTT. Its translation is CASSLGLQTATNEKLFF.

The V and J genes are TRBV14 and TRBJ1-4; D not certain. V was pared by 0 bases and J by 0 bases, with 8 bases between. CDR3 length equals 16 residues. The V gene's germline CDR1 is SGHDN and CDR2 FVKESK. This CDR3 is CASSQDWESTNEKLFF. The CDR3 DNA sequence: TGTGCCAGCAGCCAAGATTGGGAGTCAACTAATGAAAAACTGTTTTTT.

This clone was counted between two and nine times. The gene calls are TRBV6-5 and TRBJ1-6; no definite D call. V dropped 5 bases and J dropped 10 bases, with 18 bases sitting between them. This CDR3 comprises 15 residues. Germline V gene sequence: CDR1 MNHEY, CDR2 SVGAGI. The CDR3 sequence: CASSKDEAGISPLHF. CDR3 nucleotide sequence: TGTGCCAGCAGTAAGGACGAGGCGGGTATCTCACCCCTCCACTTT.

A single count supports this clone. J is TRBJ2-4 and V is TRBV28; 12 bases agree with TRBD2. The CDR3 has 19 amino acids. Trimming at V came to 7 bases and at J to 6 bases, leaving 19 bases not matched to a gene. In germline, CDR1 is MDHEN, CDR2 SYDVKM. CDR3 sequence: CASTTTLTSGSLIRNIQYF. CDR3 nucleotide sequence: TGTGCCAGCACCACCACCCTGACTAGCGGGAGCCTAATAAGAAACATTCAGTACTTC.

The rearrangement links TRBV7-2 to TRBJ2-7; the match to TRBD2 covers 14 bases. The V gene's germline CDR1 is SGHTA and CDR2 FQGNSA. Unmatched junction bases numbered 5, after V lost 2 bases and J lost 2 bases. CDR3 length: 17 amino acids. CDR3: CASSLQGLAGDPYEQYF. CDR3 DNA: TGTGCCAGCAGCTTACAGGGACTAGCGGGGGACCCCTACGAGCAGTACTTC.

This clone has only one observation. This chain joins TRBV12-5 and TRBJ2-2, with TRBD1 identical over 9 bases. This CDR3 contains 17 residues. Unmatched junction bases numbered 7, after V lost 2 bases and J lost 3 bases. Germline V gene lookup returns CDR1 LGHNT and CDR2 FRNRAP. The DNA of the CDR3 is TGTGCTAGTGGTTTGACCCACAGGGGGCAAGACACCGGGGAGCTGTTTTTT. Its protein is CASGLTHRGQDTGELFF.

This chain links TRBV7-2 with TRBJ1-6, with a weak D call TRBD1 (6 bases). The CDR3 has 15 amino acids. CDR1 SGHTA and CDR2 FQGNSA come from the germline V gene. V was trimmed by 4 bases and J by 5 bases, leaving 12 bases between them. CDR3 residues: CASSWRTVNNSPLHF. The CDR3 nucleotides read TGTGCCAGCAGCTGGAGGACAGTTAATAATTCACCCCTCCACTTT.

The chain employs TRBV7-6 and TRBJ2-1; tentative D call: TRBD2 (7 bases). The CDR3 sequence is 16 residues long. V lost 4 bases to trimming and J lost 9 bases, with 22 bases between them. The germline gives CDR1 SGHVS, CDR2 FNYEAQ. CDR3 sequence (DNA): TGTGCCAGCAGCTCCGTCGGGGGGCTGTTTTTGCGTGAGCAGTTCTTC. Protein sequence: CASSSVGGLFLREQFF.

V usage is TRBV7-3 and J usage is TRBJ2-7, with a tentative D call TRBD2 (5 bases). With 6 bases removed from V and 7 bases from J, the gap between germline ends came to 19 bases. In germline, CDR1 is SGHTA, CDR2 FQGTGA. The CDR3 spans 14 residues. This CDR3 is CASSGAVTNGEQYF. CDR3 nucleotides: TGTGCCAGCAGTGGAGCAGTGACTAATGGTGAGCAGTACTTC.

The chain combines TRBV7-2 with TRBJ2-2, with unresolved D. Trimming took 1 base from V and 10 from J, leaving 13 bases between them. Germline CDR1 SGHTA, CDR2 FQGNSA. The CDR3 has 14 amino acids. The CDR3 region is CASSLERLGLELFF. The DNA of the CDR3 is TGTGCCAGCAGCTTAGAGAGGCTTGGTTTGGAGCTGTTTTTT.

The chain employs TRBV7-3 and TRBJ1-1; TRBD1 matches 8 bases. The germline CDR1 and CDR2 sequences are SGHTA and FQGTGA. The CDR3 runs to 13 residues. J gave up 0 bases and V 8 bases, and 2 bases lay outside the gene matches. The CDR3 region has the DNA TGTGCCAGCGGACAGGGACTGAACACTGAAGCTTTCTTT. It translates to CASGQGLNTEAFF. The full variable domain, its missing parts supplied by reference TRBV7-3 and TRBJ1-1, is GAGVSQTPSNKVTEKGKYVELRCDPISGHTALYWYRQSLGQGPEFLIYFQGTGAADDSGLPNDRFFAVRPEGSVSTLKIQRTERGDSAVYLCASGQGLNTEAFFGQGTRLTVV.

This chain uses TRBV5-8 with TRBJ1-5, with 7 bases identical to TRBD1. The CDR3 runs to 15 residues. V shed 2 bases, J shed 6 bases, and the junction held 8 bases outside the gene matches. CDR1 SGHTS and CDR2 YDEGEE come from the germline V gene. CDR3 sequence (DNA): TGTGCCAGCAGCTTTAGATCAGGGGGAACTCAGCCCCAGCATTTT. Translating it yields CASSFRSGGTQPQHF.

The J gene is TRBJ2-1, the V gene TRBV29-1; 7 bases fit TRBD2. Losses at the gene ends were 0 bases for V and 14 bases for J; bases not matched to a gene: 4. From germline, CDR1 is SQVTM and CDR2 ANQGSEA. This CDR3 comprises 11 residues. The CDR3 DNA follows: TGCAGCGTTGAAGAACTACGGGGGGAGTTCTTC. Protein product: CSVEELRGEFF.

The rearrangement uses TRBV30 and TRBJ2-1; 11 bases are a match to TRBD2. Per the germline V gene, CDR1 is GTSNPN and CDR2 is SVGIG (reference sequence). The CDR3 sequence is 12 residues long. V trimming: 4 bases; J trimming: 15 bases; junction bases outside the gene matches: 8. The CDR3 region is CAWMGSGRALFF. CDR3 bases: TGTGCCTGGATGGGTAGCGGGAGGGCCCTGTTCTTC.

This chain links TRBV7-8 with TRBJ2-1; 7 bases agree with TRBD1. The junction had 7 bases not matched to a gene; V was cut back by 1 base and J by 7 bases. Germline V CDR1 and CDR2: SGHVS, FQNEAQ. The CDR3 is made up of 15 amino acids. As DNA, the CDR3 is TGTGCCAGCAGCTTAGACCGACAGGGTGGGAATGAGCAGTTCTTC. Translated: CASSLDRQGGNEQFF. Using reference TRBV7-8 and TRBJ2-1 for the parts outside the CDR3, the full variable domain is GAGVSQSPRYKVAKRGQDVALRCDPISGHVSLFWYQQALGQGPEFLTYFQNEAQLDKSGLPSDRFFAERPEGSVSTLKIQRTQQEDSAVYLCASSLDRQGGNEQFFGPGTRLTVL.

This clone was seen a single time. The chain uses TRBV9 and TRBJ2-1; the match to TRBD2 covers 8 bases. The CDR3 has 14 residues. The V gene end was trimmed by 2 bases and the J gene end by 8 bases; junction bases not matched to a gene: 6. Per the germline V gene, CDR1 is SGDLS and CDR2 is YYNGEE. CDR3 amino acids: CASSVYSGVDEQFF. For the CDR3, the DNA is TGTGCCAGCAGCGTCTATAGCGGGGTCGATGAGCAGTTCTTC.

The chain combines TRBV7-2 with TRBJ2-7, with D possibly TRBD1 on 6 matching bases. Per the germline V gene, CDR1 is SGHTA and CDR2 is FQGNSA. This CDR3 is built from 14 residues. Trimming took 5 bases from V and 3 from J, leaving 14 bases between them. The CDR3 region is CASSTGTRNYEQYF. The CDR3 DNA reads as TGTGCCAGCAGCACGGGGACACGTAACTACGAGCAGTACTTC.

The V call is TRBV11-2, the J call TRBJ2-6; TRBD1 aligns across 7 bases. V shed 7 bases, J shed 0 bases, and the junction held 3 bases outside the gene matches. This CDR3 has 15 residues. Germline CDR1 reads SGHAT; CDR2 reads FQNNGV. Written as DNA, the CDR3 is TGTGCCAGCACCACAGGGGCCTCTGGGGCCAACGTCCTGACTTTC. Its protein is CASTTGASGANVLTF.

This clone was seen a single time. This chain connects TRBV19 to TRBJ2-7; 8 bases are shared with TRBD2. V shed 5 bases, J shed 2 bases, and the junction held 17 bases outside the gene matches. The CDR3 totals 18 residues. Germline CDR1 is LNHDA and CDR2 is SQIVND (reference sequence). CDR3 DNA: TGTGCCAGTAGTTCTCTAGCGGCGGGGGGTGGAGGAGCCTACGAGCAGTACTTC. Translated: CASSSLAAGGGGAYEQYF.